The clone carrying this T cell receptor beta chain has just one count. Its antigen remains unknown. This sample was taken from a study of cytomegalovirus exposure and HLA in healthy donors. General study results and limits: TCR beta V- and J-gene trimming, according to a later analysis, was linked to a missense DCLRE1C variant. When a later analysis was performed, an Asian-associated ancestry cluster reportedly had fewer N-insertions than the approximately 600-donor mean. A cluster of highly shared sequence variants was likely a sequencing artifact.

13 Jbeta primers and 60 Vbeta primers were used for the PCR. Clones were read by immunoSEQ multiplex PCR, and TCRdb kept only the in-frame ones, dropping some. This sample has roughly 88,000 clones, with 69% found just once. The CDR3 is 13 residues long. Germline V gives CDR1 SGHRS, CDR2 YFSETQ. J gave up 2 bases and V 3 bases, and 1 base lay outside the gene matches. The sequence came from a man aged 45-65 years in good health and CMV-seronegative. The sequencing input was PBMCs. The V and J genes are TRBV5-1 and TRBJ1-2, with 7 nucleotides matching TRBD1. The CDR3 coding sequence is TGCGCCAGCAGCTCGGGACAGAACTATGGCTACACCTTC. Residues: CASSSGQNYGYTF.